The 22 T cell receptor beta chains presented below share a single source sample, sequenced in a study of CXCR3-negative and CXCR3-positive naive CD8 T cells. Overall study findings and caveats: CXCR3-positive naive cells carried more hydrophobic TRB CDR3s than CXCR3-negative naive cells did.

5' RACE that incorporated UMI labels was used to prepare the TRB cDNA libraries. No DNA is given; TCRdb re-called the 5' RACE reads and lists each CDR3 protein once. Its table records 50,000 to 70,000 distinct CDR3 sequences. These receptors have no identified antigens. The sample was naive CXCR3+ CD8+ T cells from blood. Subset here: CD45RO-CCR7+CD27+CD95- naive CD8+ T cells expressing CXCR3 (TNR3+). These receptors all come from a human donor in good health. Some clones in this sample may be carry-over from other donors' samples.

This clonotype is medium-sized by frequency. CDR3 loop: CASSPGTVNTEAFF. The rearrangement joins TRBV4-3 to TRBJ1-1; TCRdb returns TRBD1, unconfirmable since there is no DNA. This CDR3 is built from 14 residues. Germline CDR1 and CDR2: LGHNA and YSLEER.

V is TRBV28 and J is TRBJ2-1. This CDR3 spans 15 amino acids. Germline assignment: CDR1 MDHEN and CDR2 SYDVKM. The CDR3: CASSFMSSVGNEQFF.

This rearrangement joins TRBV6-2 or TRBV6-3 to TRBJ1-1; checking the TCRdb D call of TRBD1 is not possible without DNA. Germline V gene sequence: CDR1 MNHEY, CDR2 SVGEGT. There are 15 residues in the CDR3. The CDR3: CASSSSGLGDTEAFF.

CDR3 amino acids: CATSPGSFGYTF. This sequence joins TRBV6-5 and TRBJ1-2; TCRdb's assignment of TRBD1 cannot be checked, as there is no DNA. Germline lookup yields CDR1 MNHEY and CDR2 SVGAGI. This CDR3 is built from 12 residues.

V is TRBV27 and J is TRBJ2-3; there is no DNA to check the TCRdb D call of TRBD1. Germline CDR1 MNHEY, CDR2 SMNVEV (reference sequence). There are 16 residues in the CDR3. This chain's CDR3 is CASNTGPGPTADTQYF.

The rearrangement joins TRBV14 to TRBJ2-2; TCRdb names TRBD1, which stays unverified in the absence of DNA. The CDR3 spans 14 residues. Germline CDR1 is SGHDN and CDR2 is FVKESK. The CDR3 loop reads CASSGTGATGELFF.

V and J are TRBV4-3 and TRBJ2-1; absent DNA, TCRdb's TRBD2 call cannot be checked. Germline V lookup: CDR1 LGHNA, CDR2 YSLEER. This CDR3 is built from 15 residues. The CDR3 sequence: CASSPSSGGQYEQFF.

This chain uses TRBV7-6 with TRBJ1-2; TCRdb's assignment of TRBD1 cannot be checked, as there is no DNA. Germline V gene lookup returns CDR1 SGHVS and CDR2 FNYEAQ. The CDR3 contains 14 residues. The CDR3 loop is CASSAGQGAHGYTF.

This chain connects TRBV29-1 to TRBJ2-1; TCRdb's D gene call, TRBD1, goes unchecked for lack of DNA. The CDR3 length is 13 residues. Germline V CDR1 and CDR2: SQVTM, ANQGSEA. CDR3 in amino acids: CSVEEGAGNEQFF.

The chain uses TRBV6-2 or TRBV6-3 and TRBJ2-1; the D gene TCRdb calls, TRBD1, cannot be checked with no DNA. This CDR3 has 13 amino acids. Per the germline V gene, CDR1 is MNHEY and CDR2 is SVGEGT. CDR3 sequence reads: CASNPTGVNEQFF.

The chain carries TRBV20-1 and TRBJ2-7. In germline, CDR1 is DFQATT, CDR2 SNEGSKA (reference sequence). This CDR3 region has 13 residues. This CDR3 reads CSAREGGPYEQYF.

V usage is TRBV7-2 and J usage is TRBJ1-3. The CDR3 sequence is 15 residues long. CDR1 SGHTA and CDR2 FQGNSA come from the germline V gene. CDR3 sequence reads: CASSLWFTSGNTIYF.

This sequence joins TRBV28 and TRBJ2-7; there is no DNA to check the TCRdb D call of TRBD2. The CDR3 loop spans 15 amino acids. Germline CDR1 MDHEN, CDR2 SYDVKM. The CDR3 loop is CASSLQRGLSYEQYF.

The CDR3 spells CASSFITDTQYF. This chain joins TRBV7-2 and TRBJ2-3. The CDR3 totals 12 residues. Germline values: CDR1 SGHTA, CDR2 FQGNSA.

The chain combines TRBV19 with TRBJ2-1; TCRdb outputs TRBD1, but without DNA this stays unchecked. Germline-derived CDR1 and CDR2 are LNHDA and SQIVND (reference sequence). This CDR3 is 13 amino acids long. The CDR3 region is CASSMNRGNEQFF.

The chain recombines TRBV7-6 with TRBJ2-1; TCRdb returns TRBD2, unconfirmable since there is no DNA. The CDR3 consists of 16 residues. Germline CDR1 is SGHVS and CDR2 is FNYEAQ. CDR3 sequence reads: CASRLGSSGTYNEQFF.

V usage is TRBV28 and J usage is TRBJ1-1. The CDR3 has 14 amino acids. Germline V gene data show CDR1 as MDHEN and CDR2 as SYDVKM. The CDR3: CASSPTQMNTEAFF. The full variable domain, rest sourced from reference TRBV28 and TRBJ1-1, is DVKVTQSSRYLVKRTGEKVFLECVQDMDHENMFWYRQDPGLGLRLIYFSYDVKMKEKGDIPEGYSVSREKKERFSLILESASTNQTSMYLCASSPTQMNTEAFFGQGTRLTVV.

The chain uses TRBV9 and TRBJ1-6; TCRdb indicates TRBD1, and absent DNA this call remains unverified. Germline CDR1 SGDLS, CDR2 YYNGEE. This CDR3 has 14 residues. The chain's CDR3 is CASSPGETNSPLHF.

The chain carries TRBV7-3 and TRBJ2-1; the TRBD2 assignment by TCRdb is unverifiable without DNA. This CDR3 has 17 amino acids. Germline values: CDR1 SGHTA, CDR2 FQGTGA. The CDR3 spells CASSLGLAGGTYNEQFF.

The V and J genes are TRBV19 and TRBJ2-3; TCRdb's D gene call, TRBD2, goes unchecked for lack of DNA. The germline V gene encodes CDR1 LNHDA and CDR2 SQIVND (reference sequence). CDR3 length: 15 residues. CDR3 sequence: CASSHRVFSTDTQYF.

The J gene is TRBJ1-1, the V gene TRBV7-6. The CDR3 length is 13 residues. Looked up from germline, CDR1 is SGHVS and CDR2 is FNYEAQ. Here the CDR3 reads CASTSEVNTEAFF.

The chain has TRBV27 and TRBJ1-1; TCRdb selects TRBD1, and the lack of DNA leaves this call unchecked. The germline V gene encodes CDR1 MNHEY and CDR2 SMNVEV (reference sequence). The CDR3 contains 14 residues. The CDR3 is CASSFSGANTEAFF.